The next 7 T cell receptor beta chains were all read from a single sample in a study of control samples from healthy donors and cancer patients. The table came from immunoSEQ multiplex PCR; TCRdb's copy has only in-frame clones and leaves some out. The sample holds approximately 130,000 clones, roughly 84% seen once. Sequenced sample: blood. Receptor source: a middle-aged man in good health.

The rearrangement joins TRBV3-1 (or the pseudogene TRBV3-2) to TRBJ1-1, with TRBD1 as a possible D gene (5 bases). The length of the CDR3 is 13 residues. V gave up 3 bases and J gave up 5 bases, with 10 bases separating them. Germline CDR1 LGHDT, CDR2 YNNKEL (reference sequence). CDR3 region: CASSHPWGTEAFF. CDR3 nucleotides: TGTGCCAGCAGCCATCCTTGGGGGACTGAAGCTTTCTTT.

V gene TRBV7-2 combines with J gene TRBJ1-3, with D uncertain. From germline, CDR1 is SGHTA and CDR2 FQGNSA. The CDR3 contains 14 residues. Trimming stripped 5 bases from V and 5 bases from J, with 13 bases between. Here the CDR3 reads CASSPGRLRNTIYF. For the CDR3, the DNA is TGTGCCAGCAGCCCGGGTCGTTTGCGAAACACCATATATTTT.

The CDR3 nucleotides are TGTGCCAGCAGTTACATCCAGGCTACTGAAGCTTTCTTT. It specifies CASSYIQATEAFF. V is TRBV6-6 and J is TRBJ1-1; no definite D call. CDR1 and CDR2 (germline): MNHNY, SVGAGI (reference sequence). There are 13 residues in the CDR3. With 2 bases removed from V and 5 bases from J, the gap between germline ends came to 9 bases.

This clone has a handful of counts. The chain joins TRBV21-1 to TRBJ1-1. TRBV21-1 is recorded as a pseudogene. CDR3 length: 13 amino acids. The CDR3 DNA is TGTGCCAGCCGAACGGGGAAGGGGACTGAAGCTTTCTTT. This sequence encodes CASRTGKGTEAFF.

V and J are TRBV5-1 and TRBJ2-7; 7 bases line up with TRBD1. Germline V gene sequence: CDR1 SGHRS, CDR2 YFSETQ. The CDR3 is made up of 15 amino acids. Unmatched junction bases numbered 8, after V lost 0 bases and J lost 5 bases. As DNA, the CDR3 is TGCGCCAGCAGCTTGGCCACCGACAGGGTCCACGAGCAGTACTTC. Its protein product is CASSLATDRVHEQYF.

This clone was found a few times. The chain joins TRBV7-9 to TRBJ1-2; a weak D match, TRBD1 (6 bases). The CDR3 length is 13 residues. CDR1 is SEHNR and CDR2 is FQNEAQ in the germline V gene (reference sequence). V was trimmed by 5 bases and J by 4 bases, leaving 11 bases between them. Here the CDR3 reads CASSQDSPYGYTF. Here the CDR3 DNA reads TGTGCCAGCAGCCAGGACAGCCCCTATGGCTACACCTTC.

V is TRBV6-4 and J is TRBJ1-1; D not resolved. The CDR3 extends over 14 amino acids. The germline gives CDR1 MRHNA, CDR2 SNTAGT. Trimming pared 0 bases from V and 2 bases from J, leaving 7 bases between. The CDR3: CASSDSDQNTEAFF. The CDR3 region has the DNA TGTGCCAGCAGTGACTCCGACCAAAACACTGAAGCTTTCTTT.